The 8 T cell receptor beta chains listed next were all sequenced from one sample in a study of T cell responses to AZD1222 COVID-19 vaccine. Assay: immunoSEQ multiplex PCR; the TCRdb copy retains only in-frame clones and omits some. Among 150,000 to 200,000 clones, 80% to 90% were seen once, and the ten largest hold approximately 7.7%. Sequenced here: peripheral blood, sampled on day 0 of AZD1222 vaccination. These receptors came from an adult in good health.

This chain connects TRBV19 to TRBJ2-7; 9 nucleotides align to TRBD2. Per the germline V gene, CDR1 is LNHDA and CDR2 is SQIVND (reference sequence). Trimming cost V 6 bases and J 5 bases; bases outside gene matches: 5. This CDR3 spans 13 amino acids. The CDR3 DNA follows: TGTGCCAGTAGGGGCGGGGGGGCCCACGAGCAGTACTTC. Translation: CASRGGGAHEQYF.

The rearrangement links TRBV4-3 to TRBJ2-1; maybe TRBD2 (6 bases). The CDR3 runs 17 residues. Trimming removed 3 bases at V and 1 base at J, with 16 bases between. Germline CDR1 LGHNA, CDR2 YSLEER. The DNA for the CDR3 is TGCGCCAGCAGCCAGGGCCTTTGGCGGGGTTCCTACAATGAGCAGTTCTTC. Translation: CASSQGLWRGSYNEQFF.

The chain couples TRBV5-1 to TRBJ1-3; 10 nucleotides match TRBD1. Trimming cost V 7 bases and J 3 bases; bases outside gene matches: 13. The germline V gene encodes CDR1 SGHRS and CDR2 YFSETQ. The CDR3 has 17 amino acids. CDR3 amino acids: CASSHLPTGGVGNTIYF. The CDR3, as DNA: TGCGCCAGCTCCCACCTACCGACAGGGGGCGTTGGAAACACCATATATTTT.

The rearrangement uses TRBV28 and TRBJ1-1; D gene unclear. CDR3 length equals 13 residues. Trimming shortened V by 5 bases and J by 0 bases, and 7 bases separated the two germline ends. Germline CDR1 is MDHEN and CDR2 is SYDVKM. CDR3 nucleotides: TGTGCCAGCAGTGCCCCCATGAACACTGAAGCTTTCTTT. Its protein product is CASSAPMNTEAFF.

The chain uses TRBV4-2 and TRBJ2-7; D might be TRBD2 (7 bases). V shed 0 bases and J shed 5 bases, with 14 bases lying between them. Germline loops: CDR1 LGHNA, CDR2 YNFKEQ. The CDR3 is 15 residues long. The CDR3 reads CASSQDKGGGNEQYF. The DNA of the CDR3 is TGTGCCAGCAGCCAAGATAAGGGGGGGGGCAACGAGCAGTACTTC.

The chain recombines TRBV5-1 with TRBJ2-7; possibly TRBD1 for D (5 bases). V gave up 1 base and J gave up 3 bases, with 14 bases separating them. The germline CDR1 and CDR2 sequences are SGHRS and YFSETQ. The CDR3 contains 15 residues. CDR3 in DNA: TGCGCCAGCAGCTTGTGGCAGGGAATCGGCTACGAGCAGTACTTC. Its translation: CASSLWQGIGYEQYF.

The gene calls are TRBV5-4 and TRBJ2-3; 8 bases map to TRBD1. This CDR3 spans 14 amino acids. CDR1 and CDR2 (germline): SGHNT, YYREEE (reference sequence). Germline trimming cut 0 bases from V and 4 bases from J; bases unmatched to any gene: 1. CDR3 DNA: TGTGCCAGCAGCTTGGTACAGGGGGCAGATACGCAGTATTTT. This translates into CASSLVQGADTQYF.

The chain recombines TRBV15 with TRBJ1-5; 8 bases line up with TRBD1. Germline V gene lookup returns CDR1 LNHNV and CDR2 YYDKDF (reference sequence). Trimming cost V 0 bases and J 6 bases; bases outside gene matches: 4. This CDR3 contains 15 residues. Written as DNA, the CDR3 is TGTGCCACCAGCAGAGAGCAGGGGGCATCTCAGCCCCAGCATTTT. Its translation: CATSREQGASQPQHF.